This T cell receptor (beta chain) was captured by sequencing in a study of shared clonotypes between healthy human individuals. The method was immunoSEQ multiplex PCR; TCRdb's version includes in-frame clones alone and lacks a portion of them. Altogether roughly 2.5 million clones are present, more than 80% being singletons, with the ten largest covering about 0.13%. For this clone: Its antigen is as yet unknown. Other DNA sequences in this sample translate to the same CDR3.

Points from the study as a whole: Larger estimated richness was generally seen in naive subsets than in memory subsets. Naive CD4 clonotypes were shared across several donors at approximately 5.3%.

Recent acute infections and vaccinations were absent in the healthy HIV-negative adult donors. Sequencing was performed on naive CD4+ T cells sorted from blood. Subset: CD45RA+ positively selected. This TCR came from a man aged 18 to 29 in good health.

The CDR3: CAIRGTGANYGYTF. For the CDR3, the DNA is TGTGCCATCAGAGGGACAGGGGCTAACTATGGCTACACCTTC. The rearrangement links TRBV10-3 to TRBJ1-2; 10 bases agree with TRBD1. Germline V gene sequence: CDR1 ENHRY, CDR2 SYGVKD. After removal of 6 bases from V and 0 bases from J, the junction contained 1 base not matched to a gene. This CDR3 has 14 residues.